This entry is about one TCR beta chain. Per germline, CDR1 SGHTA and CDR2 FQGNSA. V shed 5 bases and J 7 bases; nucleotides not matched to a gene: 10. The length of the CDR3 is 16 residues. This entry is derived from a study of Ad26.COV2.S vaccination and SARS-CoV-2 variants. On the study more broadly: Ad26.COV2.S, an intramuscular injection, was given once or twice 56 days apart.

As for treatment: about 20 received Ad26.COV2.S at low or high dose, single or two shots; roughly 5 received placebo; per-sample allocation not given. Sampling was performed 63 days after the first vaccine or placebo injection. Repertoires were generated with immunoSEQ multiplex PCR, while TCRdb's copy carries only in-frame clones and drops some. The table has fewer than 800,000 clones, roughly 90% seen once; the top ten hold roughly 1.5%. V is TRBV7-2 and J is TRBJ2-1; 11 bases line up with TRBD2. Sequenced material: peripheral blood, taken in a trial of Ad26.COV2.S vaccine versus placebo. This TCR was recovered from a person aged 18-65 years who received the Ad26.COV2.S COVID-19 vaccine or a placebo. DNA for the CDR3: TGTGCCAGCAGCCCCCGTTGGGCTAGCGGGAGGAATGAGCAGTTCTTC. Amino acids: CASSPRWASGRNEQFF.